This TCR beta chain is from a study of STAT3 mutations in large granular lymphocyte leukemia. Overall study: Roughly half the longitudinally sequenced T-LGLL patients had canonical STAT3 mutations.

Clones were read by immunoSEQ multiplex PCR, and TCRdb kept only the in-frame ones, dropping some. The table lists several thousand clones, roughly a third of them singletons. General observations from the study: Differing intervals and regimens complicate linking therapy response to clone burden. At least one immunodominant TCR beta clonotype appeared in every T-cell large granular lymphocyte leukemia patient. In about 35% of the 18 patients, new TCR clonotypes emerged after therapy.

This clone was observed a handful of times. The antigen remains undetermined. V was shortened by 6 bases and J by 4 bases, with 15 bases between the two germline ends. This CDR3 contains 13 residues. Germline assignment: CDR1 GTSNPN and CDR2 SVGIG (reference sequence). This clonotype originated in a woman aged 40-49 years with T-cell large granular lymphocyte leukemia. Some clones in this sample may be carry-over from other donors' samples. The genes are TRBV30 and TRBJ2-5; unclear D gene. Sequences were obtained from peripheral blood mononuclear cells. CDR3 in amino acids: CACQAGVGETQYF. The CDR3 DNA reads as TGTGCCTGCCAAGCAGGTGTCGGAGAGACCCAGTACTTC.